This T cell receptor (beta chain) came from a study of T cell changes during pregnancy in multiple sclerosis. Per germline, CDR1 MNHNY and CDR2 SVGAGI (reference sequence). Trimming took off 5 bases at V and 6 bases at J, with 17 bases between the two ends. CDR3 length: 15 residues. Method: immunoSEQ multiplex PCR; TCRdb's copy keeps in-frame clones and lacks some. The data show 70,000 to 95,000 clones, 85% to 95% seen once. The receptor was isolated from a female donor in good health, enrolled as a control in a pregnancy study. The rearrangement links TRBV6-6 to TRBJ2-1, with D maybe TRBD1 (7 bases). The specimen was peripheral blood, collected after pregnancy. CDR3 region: CASSPRGESGNEQFF. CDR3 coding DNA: TGTGCCAGCAGTCCCAGGGGGGAGAGTGGCAATGAGCAGTTCTTC.